The 27 T cell receptor beta chains presented below share a single source sample, sequenced in a study of CD8 T cells in ankylosing spondylitis. Findings and caveats of the study: What appeared characteristic of ankylosing spondylitis blood was a TCR beta motif of under 10 highly homologous variants.

These TCRs' antigens remain unknown. TCRdb fed the 5' RACE reads into MiXCR, producing one record per CDR3 protein. Of some 140,000 distinct CDR3 sequences in the sample, roughly 17% are singletons; the top ten hold roughly a third. The sample taken for sequencing was blood, either unsorted or a sorted T cell fraction (not recorded which). The receptor source for this set is a male donor with ankylosing spondylitis.

J is TRBJ2-5 and V is TRBV5-6; 7 bases are a match to TRBD1. The CDR3 runs to 15 residues. The germline CDR1 and CDR2 sequences are SGHDT and YYEEEE. With V trimmed by 0 bases and J by 2 bases, 4 bases remained unmatched. CDR3 in amino acids: CASSLEQGRQETQYF. The CDR3 DNA sequence: TGTGCCAGCAGCTTGGAACAGGGGAGACAAGAGACCCAGTACTTC. Full variable domain (remainder filled in from reference TRBV5-6 and TRBJ2-5): DAGVTQSPTHLIKTRGQQVTLRCSPKSGHDTVSWYQQALGQGPQFIFQYYEEEERQRGNFPDRFSGHQFPNYSSELNVNALLLGDSALYLCASSLEQGRQETQYFGPGTRLLVL.

The rearrangement uses TRBV5-1 and TRBJ2-3, with 14 bases aligning to TRBD2. The germline V gene encodes CDR1 SGHRS and CDR2 YFSETQ. The CDR3 has 20 amino acids. V dropped 3 bases and J dropped 5; count of bases not matched to a gene: 17. The DNA of the CDR3 is TGCGCCAGCAGCTGGACACAGACCGGGGGACTAGCGGGAGCGAAAGATACGCAGTATTTT. Translated, it gives CASSWTQTGGLAGAKDTQYF. The complete variable domain, with remaining parts taken from reference TRBV5-1 and TRBJ2-3, reads KAGVTQTPRYLIKTRGQQVTLSCSPISGHRSVSWYQQTPGQGLQFLFEYFSETQRNKGNFPGRFSGRQFSNSRSEMNVSTLELGDSALYLCASSWTQTGGLAGAKDTQYFGPGTRLTVL.

This chain links TRBV6-1 with TRBJ2-1; the match to TRBD2 covers 9 bases. Germline V gene lookup returns CDR1 MNHNS and CDR2 SASEGT. CDR3 size: 16 residues. Trimming at V came to 7 bases and at J to 6 bases, leaving 13 bases not matched to a gene. CDR3: CASMGGRLAGSNEQFF. CDR3 sequence (DNA): TGTGCCAGCATGGGGGGGAGGCTAGCGGGGAGCAATGAGCAGTTCTTC.

The sample holds a few counts of this clonotype. The gene calls are TRBV27 and TRBJ2-7; 7 bases line up with TRBD2. CDR3 length: 15 residues. Germline CDR1 MNHEY, CDR2 SMNVEV (reference sequence). J was trimmed by 3 bases and V by 3 bases; bases with no gene match: 8. DNA of the CDR3: TGTGCCAGCAGTTTGGCCGAGGGACTAAACTACGAGCAGTACTTC. It specifies CASSLAEGLNYEQYF.

The CDR3 sequence: CASSERLAGVPGETQYF. The CDR3, as DNA: TGTGCCAGCAGCGAACGTTTGGCGGGAGTACCGGGAGAGACCCAGTACTTC. The chain has TRBV9 and TRBJ2-5; 7 bases match TRBD2. Germline V gives CDR1 SGDLS, CDR2 YYNGEE. The ends lost 3 bases at V and 4 bases at J; junction bases unmatched: 15. This CDR3 has 17 amino acids.

The gene calls are TRBV7-9 and TRBJ2-7; the D gene is possibly TRBD1 (5 bases). The CDR3 loop spans 13 amino acids. The germline V gene encodes CDR1 SEHNR and CDR2 FQNEAQ (reference sequence). V lost 1 base and J lost 6, with 10 bases in between. In DNA form, the CDR3 reads TGTGCCAGCAGCTTAGTGGGGCCCGCCGAGCAGTACTTC. Translation gives CASSLVGPAEQYF. Full variable domain (rest looked up from reference TRBV7-9 and TRBJ2-7): DTGVSQNPRHKITKRGQNVTFRCDPISEHNRLYWYRQTLGQGPEFLTYFQNEAQLEKSRLLSDRFSAERPKGSFSTLEIQRTEQGDSAMYLCASSLVGPAEQYFGPGTRLTVT.

A few counts support this clonotype. V is TRBV27 and J is TRBJ2-1; possibly TRBD2 for D (5 bases). Germline CDR1 is MNHEY and CDR2 is SMNVEV (reference sequence). The germline V and J ends were trimmed by 3 bases and 3 bases, with 12 bases remaining between them. The CDR3 contains 15 residues. CDR3 coding DNA: TGTGCCAGCAGTTTCGGCGGGTCCCTCTACAATGAGCAGTTCTTC. It is translated as CASSFGGSLYNEQFF.

This clonotype appeared a few times. The chain uses TRBV27 and TRBJ2-7; D is possibly TRBD1 (6 bases). CDR1 and CDR2 from the germline V gene are MNHEY and SMNVEV (reference sequence). Trimming stripped 4 bases from V and 0 bases from J, with 10 bases between. The CDR3 consists of 14 residues. CDR3 amino acids: CASSSRDNSYEQYF. The CDR3 region has the DNA TGTGCCAGCAGTTCCAGGGACAACTCCTACGAGCAGTACTTC.

The chain is built from TRBV20-1 and TRBJ2-7; D unclear. Trimming removed 3 bases from V and 0 bases from J, with 9 bases in between. Germline V gene data show CDR1 as DFQATT and CDR2 as SNEGSKA (reference sequence). This CDR3 has 13 amino acids. The CDR3 reads CSARTGNSYEQYF. As DNA, the CDR3 is TGCAGTGCTAGGACGGGTAACTCCTACGAGCAGTACTTC.

The V and J genes are TRBV29-1 and TRBJ1-1, with unresolved D. The length of the CDR3 is 16 residues. Germline V gives CDR1 SQVTM, CDR2 ANQGSEA. With 0 bases removed from V and 1 base from J, the gap between germline ends came to 15 bases. The DNA of the CDR3 is TGCAGCGTTGAAGATCGGCCGATAGGGAGGAACACTGAAGCTTTCTTT. It encodes CSVEDRPIGRNTEAFF.

This clonotype was seen many times. The chain joins TRBV29-1 to TRBJ2-5; weak D call: TRBD2 (6 bases). Between the trimmed V and J ends, which lost 5 bases and 2 bases, there was a span of 18 bases. From germline, CDR1 is SQVTM and CDR2 ANQGSEA. The CDR3 is made up of 15 amino acids. DNA of the CDR3: TGCAGCGTTACCGGGGGTTTCCCGCCTCAAGAGACCCAGTACTTC. Translation gives CSVTGGFPPQETQYF. Full variable domain (remainder filled in from reference TRBV29-1 and TRBJ2-5): SAVISQKPSRDICQRGTSLTIQCQVDSQVTMMFWYRQQPGQSLTLIATANQGSEATYESGFVIDKFPISRPNLTFSTLTVSNMSPEDSSIYLCSVTGGFPPQETQYFGPGTRLLVL.

This clonotype has a count of ten or more. The rearrangement uses TRBV7-2 and TRBJ2-1; D possibly corresponds to TRBD2 (6 bases). The CDR3 is 16 residues long. V dropped 5 bases and J dropped 4 bases, with 18 bases sitting between them. CDR1 and CDR2 from the germline V gene are SGHTA and FQGNSA. The CDR3 spells CASSPVLGGVYNEQFF. The CDR3 bases are TGTGCCAGCAGCCCTGTACTCGGCGGGGTTTACAATGAGCAGTTCTTC.

The rearrangement uses TRBV29-1 and TRBJ2-7; D unresolved. Per the germline V gene, CDR1 is SQVTM and CDR2 is ANQGSEA. Between the trimmed V and J ends, which lost 3 bases and 2 bases, there was a span of 8 bases. CDR3 length: 12 residues. CDR3 sequence reads: CSVEMRAYEQYF. In DNA form, the CDR3 reads TGCAGCGTTGAGATGAGAGCCTACGAGCAGTACTTC.

The chain's CDR3 is CSVLKAHGLSYEQYF. Written as DNA, the CDR3 is TGCAGCGTTTTAAAGGCCCACGGACTATCCTACGAGCAGTACTTC. The V call is TRBV29-1, the J call TRBJ2-7; D is possibly TRBD2 (6 bases). Per the germline V gene, CDR1 is SQVTM and CDR2 is ANQGSEA. The CDR3 sequence is 15 residues long. V was shortened by 5 bases and J by 1 base, with 18 bases between the two germline ends.

The sample holds many counts of this clonotype. This chain uses TRBV24-1 with TRBJ1-5, with 9 bases lining up with TRBD1. Germline CDR1 KGHDR, CDR2 SFDVKD. The CDR3 spans 16 residues. J lost 3 bases, V lost 9 bases, and 11 bases had no gene match. The CDR3 region is CATSPRTGVFNQPQHF. DNA for the CDR3: TGTGCCACCTCCCCACGGACAGGGGTTTTCAATCAGCCCCAGCATTTT.

This clonotype occurred a few times. The chain combines TRBV29-1 with TRBJ2-3; TRBD2 matches at 7 bases. The CDR3 covers 13 residues. V gave up 6 bases and J gave up 0 bases; unmatched junction bases: 3. Germline CDR1 reads SQVTM; CDR2 reads ANQGSEA. This CDR3 is CSVHSGSTDTQYF. CDR3 nucleotide sequence: TGCAGCGTCCATAGCGGGAGCACAGATACGCAGTATTTT.

The genes are TRBV27 and TRBJ2-1; D is uncertain. V dropped 0 bases and J dropped 5 bases, with 5 bases sitting between them. Germline V gene lookup returns CDR1 MNHEY and CDR2 SMNVEV (reference sequence). The CDR3 has 13 residues. CDR3 residues: CASSLSPDNEQFF. The CDR3 DNA is TGTGCCAGCAGTTTATCACCGGACAATGAGCAGTTCTTC.

This clonotype occurred a few times. This rearrangement joins TRBV28 to TRBJ1-1; D possibly corresponds to TRBD1 (5 bases). Germline V lookup: CDR1 MDHEN, CDR2 SYDVKM. Trimming removed 2 bases at V and 1 base at J, with 20 bases between. The length of the CDR3 is 18 residues. The CDR3, as DNA: TGTGCCAGCAGTTTAGATACAACGCCGGGACCGCAGAACACTGAAGCTTTCTTT. Encoded protein: CASSLDTTPGPQNTEAFF.

The chain uses TRBV19 and TRBJ2-6; 7 bases map to TRBD1. V lost 0 bases to trimming and J lost 0 bases; unmatched junction nucleotides: 8. This CDR3 is built from 19 residues. From germline, CDR1 is LNHDA and CDR2 SQIVND (reference sequence). Written as DNA, the CDR3 is TGTGCCAGTAGTATAGAAGGACAGGAGTTTCGCTCTGGGGCCAACGTCCTGACTTTC. Protein sequence: CASSIEGQEFRSGANVLTF. The full variable domain, in which reference TRBV19 and TRBJ2-6 provide the parts outside the CDR3, is DGGITQSPKYLFRKEGQNVTLSCEQNLNHDAMYWYRQDPGQGLRLIYYSQIVNDFQKGDIAEGYSVSREKKESFPLTVTSAQKNPTAFYLCASSIEGQEFRSGANVLTFGAGSRLTVL.

V gene TRBV13 combines with J gene TRBJ1-2; 12 nucleotides agree with TRBD1. Trimming took 5 bases from V and 6 from J; bases not matched to a gene: 10. The CDR3 loop spans 16 amino acids. Germline CDR1 PRHDT, CDR2 FYEKMQ (reference sequence). Written as DNA, the CDR3 is TGTGCCAGCAGCCTCATGGAGGGACAGGGGGCTGATGGCTACACCTTC. It codes for CASSLMEGQGADGYTF.

This clonotype was seen a few times. The chain employs TRBV28 and TRBJ2-3, with D perhaps TRBD1 (5 bases). CDR3 length: 18 residues. V lost 6 bases, J lost 0 bases, and 22 bases lay in between. CDR1 and CDR2 from the germline V gene are MDHEN and SYDVKM. In DNA form, the CDR3 reads TGTGCCAGCAGCCAATCACGGTGGCCGGACACTAGCACAGATACGCAGTATTTT. It specifies CASSQSRWPDTSTDTQYF.

The chain carries TRBV11-2 and TRBJ2-2; TRBD2 matches at 10 bases. The V gene end was trimmed by 1 base and the J gene end by 4 bases; junction bases not matched to a gene: 12. CDR3 length: 19 amino acids. Germline V lookup: CDR1 SGHAT, CDR2 FQNNGV. The CDR3 loop is CASSLVGTSGTWSTGELFF. The CDR3 coding sequence is TGTGCCAGCAGCTTAGTGGGTACTAGCGGGACTTGGAGCACCGGGGAGCTGTTTTTT.

J is TRBJ2-3 and V is TRBV5-1; 7 positions agree with TRBD2. The germline V gene has CDR1 SGHRS and CDR2 YFSETQ. The CDR3 contains 16 residues. V trimming: 1 base; J trimming: 2 bases; junction bases outside the gene matches: 7. CDR3: CASSLLPSGATDTQYF. The CDR3, as DNA: TGCGCCAGCAGCTTGCTACCTAGCGGAGCCACAGATACGCAGTATTTT.

This chain links TRBV6-1 with TRBJ1-2, with TRBD1 matching 8 bases. The J segment lost 4 bases and the V segment lost 6 bases, leaving 4 bases of the junction unmatched. There are 13 residues in the CDR3. Germline V gene data show CDR1 as MNHNS and CDR2 as SASEGT. The DNA for the CDR3 is TGTGCCAGCAGCCTCACAGGGGGCTATGGCTACACCTTC. It encodes CASSLTGGYGYTF.

This clonotype was detected ten times or more. The chain carries TRBV7-8 and TRBJ2-1; 11 bases fit TRBD2. The J segment lost 6 bases and the V segment lost 3 bases, leaving 13 bases of the junction unmatched. CDR1 and CDR2 (germline): SGHVS, FQNEAQ. The CDR3 runs to 18 residues. CDR3 nucleotides: TGTGCCAGCAGCTTTCTACTCGCTAGCGGGAGGTGGAGCAATGAGCAGTTCTTC. This encodes CASSFLLASGRWSNEQFF.

Note on this clonotype: The junction shows a germline mismatch at one end, possibly a read error. This chain joins TRBV7-2 and TRBJ2-1, with 11 bases matching TRBD2. This CDR3 contains 16 residues. CDR1 SGHTA and CDR2 FQGNSA come from the germline V gene. The CDR3 DNA is TGTGCCAGCAGCTCACTAGCGGGAGTCTCCTCCAATGAGCAGTTCTTC. Translated, it gives CASSSLAGVSSNEQFF.

This clonotype was seen a single time. The chain joins TRBV19 to TRBJ2-3; D may match TRBD1 or TRBD2 (6 bases each). Deletions cut 5 bases from V and 4 bases from J, with 16 bases between. The CDR3 is 15 residues long. CDR1 is LNHDA, CDR2 SQIVND, per germline (reference sequence). The CDR3 bases are TGTGCCAGTAGTCCCCCCGGGGGCTCGCCAGATACGCAGTATTTT. It yields the protein CASSPPGGSPDTQYF.